The 13 T cell receptor beta chains reported below all come from one sample, sequenced in a study of shared clonotypes between healthy human individuals (dated by TCRdb to the early 2020s). Library preparation used the immunoSEQ multiplex PCR assay. TCRdb obtained this table from immuneACCESS and retained in-frame rearrangements with V and J assigned. These tables miss some clones; where compared with another copy, unresolved V genes account for less than half of the shortfall, and the remainder is unexplained. For this sample there are millions of clones; under 95% appear just once. 1.5% to 2% of the sample is in the top ten clones. CD8 naive samples were CD45RO-negative cells positively selected for CCR7, giving a CD45RA+CCR7+ population that excluded TemRA cells. Specimen: naive CD8+ T cells from PBMCs. The cell subset or site label here, explained by the study, means: CD45RA+CCR7+. The receptors were gathered from a man aged 18 to 29 in good health. Some clones in this sample may be carry-over from other donors' samples.

The rearrangement joins TRBV28 to TRBJ2-1; D possibly uses TRBD1 or TRBD2 (6 bases each). V gave up 6 bases and J gave up 4 bases, with 16 bases separating them. This CDR3 region has 15 residues. The germline V gene has CDR1 MDHEN and CDR2 SYDVKM. The CDR3 protein is CASSPAEGGYNEQFF. The DNA for the CDR3 is TGTGCCAGCAGCCCGGCTGAGGGGGGATACAATGAGCAGTTCTTC.

V usage is TRBV7-2 and J usage is TRBJ1-5, with 8 bases matching TRBD1. Germline assignment: CDR1 SGHTA and CDR2 FQGNSA. This CDR3 region has 17 residues. Losses at the gene ends were 1 base for V and 2 bases for J; bases not matched to a gene: 7. The CDR3 is CASSLEGPGQGNQPQHF. The CDR3 region has the DNA TGTGCCAGCAGCTTAGAGGGTCCGGGACAGGGCAATCAGCCCCAGCATTTT.

The V gene is TRBV7-9, the J gene TRBJ2-1; D gene unclear. Germline V gene data show CDR1 as SEHNR and CDR2 as FQNEAQ (reference sequence). Trimming took off 5 bases at V and 8 bases at J, with 22 bases between the two ends. The CDR3 spans 16 residues. CDR3 sequence reads: CASSTPTHPVQDEQFF. Written as DNA, the CDR3 is TGTGCCAGCAGCACACCGACCCACCCCGTACAAGATGAGCAGTTCTTC.

The count of this clone is one. The chain carries TRBV27 and TRBJ2-5; D remains ambiguous. Germline assignment: CDR1 MNHEY and CDR2 SMNVEV (reference sequence). This CDR3 region has 16 residues. V was cut by 6 bases and J by 1 base, with 18 bases left in between. CDR3 nucleotide sequence: TGTGCCAGCAGGCCCTTCCGGGCAAGGCTCCAAGAGACCCAGTACTTC. Protein product: CASRPFRARLQETQYF.

The rearrangement joins TRBV28 to TRBJ2-5; no clear D. CDR1 and CDR2 (germline): MDHEN, SYDVKM. The CDR3 totals 11 residues. The CDR3 protein is CAVRDQETQYF. In DNA, the CDR3 is TGTGCTGTTCGCGACCAAGAGACCCAGTACTTC.

The V call is TRBV19, the J call TRBJ2-7; no clear D. V gave up 8 bases and J gave up 0 bases, with 14 bases separating them. This CDR3 is 14 amino acids long. In germline, CDR1 is LNHDA, CDR2 SQIVND (reference sequence). The CDR3 protein is CASASRATSYEQYF. CDR3 DNA sequence: TGTGCCAGTGCAAGCCGGGCTACCTCCTACGAGCAGTACTTC. Filled out from reference TRBV19 and TRBJ2-7, the complete variable domain reads DGGITQSPKYLFRKEGQNVTLSCEQNLNHDAMYWYRQDPGQGLRLIYYSQIVNDFQKGDIAEGYSVSREKKESFPLTVTSAQKNPTAFYLCASASRATSYEQYFGPGTRLTVT.

J is TRBJ2-1 and V is TRBV9, with a weak D call TRBD2 (6 bases). V was cut by 0 bases and J by 5 bases, with 18 bases left in between. CDR1 SGDLS and CDR2 YYNGEE come from the germline V gene. The CDR3 covers 17 residues. The chain's CDR3 is CASSVGRLGGGHNEQFF. The CDR3 DNA reads as TGTGCCAGCAGCGTAGGAAGGCTGGGAGGTGGCCACAATGAGCAGTTCTTC. Full variable domain (remainder filled in from reference TRBV9 and TRBJ2-1): DSGVTQTPKHLITATGQRVTLRCSPRSGDLSVYWYQQSLDQGLQFLIQYYNGEERAKGNILERFSAQQFPDLHSELNLSSLELGDSALYFCASSVGRLGGGHNEQFFGPGTRLTVL.

This clone has a single count. The chain has TRBV11-2 and TRBJ2-1, with 9 positions matching TRBD2. Germline V gene data show CDR1 as SGHAT and CDR2 as FQNNGV. This CDR3 has 15 residues. The V gene end was trimmed by 3 bases and the J gene end by 7 bases; junction bases not matched to a gene: 7. The DNA of the CDR3 is TGTGCCAGCAGCTTTTCAGCGGGAGGTCTGAATGAGCAGTTCTTC. It codes for CASSFSAGGLNEQFF. The full variable domain, rest sourced from reference TRBV11-2 and TRBJ2-1, is EAGVAQSPRYKIIEKRQSVAFWCNPISGHATLYWYQQILGQGPKLLIQFQNNGVVDDSQLPKDRFSAERLKGVDSTLKIQPAKLEDSAVYLCASSFSAGGLNEQFFGPGTRLTVL.

Details on this clone: The same CDR3 can be traced to other DNA sequences in this sample. The genes are TRBV9 and TRBJ2-7; TRBD1 might be the D (6 bases). From germline, CDR1 is SGDLS and CDR2 YYNGEE. V gave up 0 bases and J gave up 3 bases, with 10 bases separating them. This CDR3 has 14 amino acids. CDR3 loop: CASSVAQGGYEQYF. The CDR3 bases are TGTGCCAGCAGCGTAGCACAGGGCGGCTACGAGCAGTACTTC.

This clone came up a few times. The gene calls are TRBV4-1 and TRBJ1-1; D is unresolved. This CDR3 contains 12 residues. CDR1 and CDR2 (germline): MGHRA, YSYEKL. Trimming shortened V by 1 base and J by 5 bases, and 5 bases separated the two germline ends. This CDR3 is CASSQGETEAFF. The CDR3 DNA follows: TGCGCCAGCAGCCAAGGGGAGACTGAAGCTTTCTTT.

The chain joins TRBV27 to TRBJ2-2; D possibly uses TRBD1 or TRBD2 (6 bases each). CDR1 is MNHEY and CDR2 is SMNVEV in the germline V gene (reference sequence). V was shortened by 3 bases and J by 4 bases, with 9 bases between the two germline ends. The CDR3 sequence is 14 residues long. CDR3 DNA: TGTGCCAGCAGTTTCGGGGGCCCCACCGGGGAGCTGTTTTTT. Residues: CASSFGGPTGELFF.

As regards this clone: The same CDR3 can be traced to other DNA sequences in this sample. The chain has TRBV4-1 and TRBJ2-7; 12 nucleotides align to TRBD1. The CDR3 has 14 amino acids. The germline gives CDR1 MGHRA, CDR2 YSYEKL. Losses at the gene ends were 4 bases for V and 6 bases for J; bases not matched to a gene: 4. The CDR3 loop reads CASSPGQGAREQYF. CDR3 DNA sequence: TGCGCCAGCAGCCCGGGACAGGGGGCACGCGAGCAGTACTTC.

The J gene is TRBJ2-1, the V gene TRBV15; TRBD1 matches 8 bases. The V and J ends lost 4 bases and 7 bases, in that order; junction bases with no gene match: 9. The CDR3 runs 15 residues. The germline gives CDR1 LNHNV, CDR2 YYDKDF (reference sequence). In DNA form, the CDR3 reads TGTGCCACCAGCACTACAGGGGGAATTGAGAATGAGCAGTTCTTC. Amino acids: CATSTTGGIENEQFF.